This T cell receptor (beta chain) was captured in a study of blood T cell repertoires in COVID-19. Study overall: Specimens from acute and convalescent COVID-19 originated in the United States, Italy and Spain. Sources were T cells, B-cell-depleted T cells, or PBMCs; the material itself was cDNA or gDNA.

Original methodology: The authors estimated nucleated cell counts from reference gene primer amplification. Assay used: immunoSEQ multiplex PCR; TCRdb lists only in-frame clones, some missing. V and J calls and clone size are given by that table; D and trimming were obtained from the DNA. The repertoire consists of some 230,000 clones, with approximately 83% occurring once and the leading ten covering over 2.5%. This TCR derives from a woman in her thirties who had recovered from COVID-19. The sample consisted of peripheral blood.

The CDR3 bases are TGTGCCAGTAGGGCAGGACTAGCGGGAGGCCGATCATCCTACGAGCAGTACTTC. As protein: CASRAGLAGGRSSYEQYF. The rearrangement uses TRBV19 and TRBJ2-7; TRBD2 matches 14 bases. V shed 6 bases, J shed 1 base, and the junction held 11 bases outside the gene matches. Per germline, CDR1 LNHDA and CDR2 SQIVND (reference sequence). The CDR3 has 18 residues.